This T cell receptor beta chain was identified during a study of identical twins. TCRdb re-called the 5' RACE reads through MiXCR, storing one row per CDR3 protein. This table has around 650,000 distinct CDR3 sequences, less than 9% appearing once. The CDR3 covers 17 residues. Trimming took 6 bases from V and 5 from J, leaving 25 bases between them. Germline V gene lookup returns CDR1 LGHNT and CDR2 FRNRAP. Study-level points and caveats: Monozygotic twin pairs showed more out-of-frame TCR alpha sharing than models estimated. Insertions ran lower in abundant cord blood beta clonotypes, though not in memory repertoires.

On this clonotype: The antigen is undetermined.

This sample was shared with a second study, whose subject was yellow fever vaccine responses in identical twins. In that study: It has been reported that, in twins, the vaccine T cell response seemed partly convergent and partly personalized.

The TCR originated in a woman aged 18-29 years in good health. The chain has TRBV12-5 and TRBJ1-1; D perhaps matches TRBD1 (6 bases). Sequencing was carried out using PBMCs. CDR3 DNA sequence: TGTGCTAGTGGGGGGGACACTCTGACTTTCATGGGGACTGAAGCTTTCTTT. Its protein is CASGGDTLTFMGTEAFF.